The clone carrying this TCR beta chain has a handful of counts. The data derive from a study of response to subunit inactivated influenza vaccine. A single record per CDR3 protein comes from TCRdb applying MiXCR to the RT-PCR reads. The table lists 550,000 to 800,000 distinct CDR3 sequences, approximately 14% of them singletons, with 6% to 7% in the top ten. Trimming pared 1 base from V and 3 bases from J, leaving 18 bases between. The CDR3 is 17 amino acids. Germline CDR1 reads LGHNA; CDR2 reads YNFKEQ. The TCR originated in a man aged 45 to 65 who received an inactivated influenza vaccine. The specimen comprised PBMCs from blood, sampled around two weeks before vaccination. This chain joins TRBV4-2 and TRBJ2-5, with D unclear. The CDR3 DNA follows: TGTGCCAGCAGCCAAGGGAATAGGTGGGGAAGGGAAGAGACCCAGTACTTC. Translating it yields CASSQGNRWGREETQYF.